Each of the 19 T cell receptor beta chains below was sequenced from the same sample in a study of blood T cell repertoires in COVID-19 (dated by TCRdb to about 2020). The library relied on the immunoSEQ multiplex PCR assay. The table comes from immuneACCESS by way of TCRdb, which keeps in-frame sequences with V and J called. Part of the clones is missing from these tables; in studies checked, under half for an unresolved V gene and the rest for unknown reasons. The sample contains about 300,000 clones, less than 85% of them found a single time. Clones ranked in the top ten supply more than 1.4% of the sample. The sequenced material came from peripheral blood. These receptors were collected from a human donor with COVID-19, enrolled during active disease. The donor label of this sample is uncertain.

DNA of the CDR3: TGTGCCAGCCAAGTGGCGGGAGGCTACGAGCAGTACTTC. This codes for CASQVAGGYEQYF. V is TRBV6-5 and J is TRBJ2-7, with 8 positions matching TRBD2. Germline V lookup: CDR1 MNHEY, CDR2 SVGAGI. Unmatched junction bases numbered 6, after V lost 8 bases and J lost 3 bases. The CDR3 spans 13 residues.

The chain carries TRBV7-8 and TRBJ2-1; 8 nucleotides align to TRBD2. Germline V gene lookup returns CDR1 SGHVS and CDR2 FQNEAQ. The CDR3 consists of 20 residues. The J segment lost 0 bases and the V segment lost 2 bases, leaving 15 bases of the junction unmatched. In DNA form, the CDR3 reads TGTGCCAGCAGCTTATATAGGCGGGAGGCCCCTCTCGTCTCCTACAATGAGCAGTTCTTC. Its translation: CASSLYRREAPLVSYNEQFF. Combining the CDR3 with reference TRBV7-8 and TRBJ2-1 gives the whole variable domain GAGVSQSPRYKVAKRGQDVALRCDPISGHVSLFWYQQALGQGPEFLTYFQNEAQLDKSGLPSDRFFAERPEGSVSTLKIQRTQQEDSAVYLCASSLYRREAPLVSYNEQFFGPGTRLTVL.

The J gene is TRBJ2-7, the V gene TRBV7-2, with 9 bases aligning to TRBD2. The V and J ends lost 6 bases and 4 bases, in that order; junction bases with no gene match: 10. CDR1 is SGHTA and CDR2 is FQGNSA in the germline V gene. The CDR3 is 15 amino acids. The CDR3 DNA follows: TGTGCCAGCAGTCTGGCGGATAGCGGGAGTTACGAGCAGTACTTC. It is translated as CASSLADSGSYEQYF. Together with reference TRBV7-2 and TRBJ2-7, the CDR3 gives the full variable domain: GAGVSQSPSNKVTEKGKDVELRCDPISGHTALYWYRQSLGQGLEFLIYFQGNSAPDKSGLPSDRFSAERTGGSVSTLTIQRTQQEDSAVYLCASSLADSGSYEQYFGPGTRLTVT.

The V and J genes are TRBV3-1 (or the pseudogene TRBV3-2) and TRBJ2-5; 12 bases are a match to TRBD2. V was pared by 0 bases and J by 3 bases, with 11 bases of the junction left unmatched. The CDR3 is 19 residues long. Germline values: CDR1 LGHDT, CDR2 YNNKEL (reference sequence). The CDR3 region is CASSQDPRTSGTNEETQYF. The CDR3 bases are TGTGCCAGCAGCCAAGATCCGAGGACTAGCGGGACAAACGAAGAGACCCAGTACTTC.

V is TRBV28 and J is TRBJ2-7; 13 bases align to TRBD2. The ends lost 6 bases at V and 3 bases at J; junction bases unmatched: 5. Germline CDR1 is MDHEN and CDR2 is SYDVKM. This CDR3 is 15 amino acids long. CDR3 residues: CASSRRLAGGYEQYF. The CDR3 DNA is TGTGCCAGCAGCCGAAGACTAGCGGGAGGCTACGAGCAGTACTTC.

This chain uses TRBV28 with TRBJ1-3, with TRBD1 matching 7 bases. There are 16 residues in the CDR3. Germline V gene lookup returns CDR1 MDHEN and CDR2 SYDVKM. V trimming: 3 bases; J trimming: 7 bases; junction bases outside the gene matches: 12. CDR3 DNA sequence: TGTGCCAGCAGTTTCTCCGGGACAGCCTACAGGAACACCATATATTTT. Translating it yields CASSFSGTAYRNTIYF.

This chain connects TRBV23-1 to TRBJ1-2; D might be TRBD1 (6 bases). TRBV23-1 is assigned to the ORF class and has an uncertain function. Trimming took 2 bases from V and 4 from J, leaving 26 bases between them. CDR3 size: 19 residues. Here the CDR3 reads CASSQEQDSPGGFSYGYTF. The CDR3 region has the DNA TGCGCCAGCAGTCAAGAACAGGACAGCCCTGGCGGGTTCTCCTATGGCTACACCTTC.

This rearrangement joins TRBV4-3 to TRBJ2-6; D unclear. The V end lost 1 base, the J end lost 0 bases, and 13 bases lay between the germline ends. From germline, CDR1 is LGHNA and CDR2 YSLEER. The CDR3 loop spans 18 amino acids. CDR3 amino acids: CASSQANIASSGANVLTF. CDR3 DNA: TGCGCCAGCAGCCAAGCGAACATTGCCTCCTCTGGGGCCAACGTCCTGACTTTC.

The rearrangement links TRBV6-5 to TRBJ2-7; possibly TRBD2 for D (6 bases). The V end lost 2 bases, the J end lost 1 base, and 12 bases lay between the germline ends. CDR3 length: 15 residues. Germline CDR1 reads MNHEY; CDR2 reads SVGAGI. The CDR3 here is CASSYRSGRSYEQYF. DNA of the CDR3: TGTGCCAGCAGTTACCGTAGCGGTCGATCCTACGAGCAGTACTTC.

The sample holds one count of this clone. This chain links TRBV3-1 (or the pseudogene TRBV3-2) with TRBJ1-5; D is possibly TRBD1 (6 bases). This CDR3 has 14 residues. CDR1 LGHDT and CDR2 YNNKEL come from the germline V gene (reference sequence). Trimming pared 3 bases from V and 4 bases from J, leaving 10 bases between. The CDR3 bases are TGTGCCAGCAGCCAGTACACAGGGAATCAGCCCCAGCATTTT. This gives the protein CASSQYTGNQPQHF.

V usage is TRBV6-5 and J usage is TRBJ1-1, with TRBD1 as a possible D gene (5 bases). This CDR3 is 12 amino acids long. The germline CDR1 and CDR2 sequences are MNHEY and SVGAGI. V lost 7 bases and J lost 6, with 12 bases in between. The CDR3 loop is CASIQGGPEAFF. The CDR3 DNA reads TGTGCCAGCATTCAGGGTGGCCCTGAAGCTTTCTTT.

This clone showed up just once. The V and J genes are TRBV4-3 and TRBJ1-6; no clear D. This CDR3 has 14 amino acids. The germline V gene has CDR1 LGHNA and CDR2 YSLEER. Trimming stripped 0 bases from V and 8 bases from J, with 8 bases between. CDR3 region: CASSQESGDSPLHF. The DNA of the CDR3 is TGCGCCAGCAGCCAAGAATCGGGAGATTCACCCCTCCACTTT.

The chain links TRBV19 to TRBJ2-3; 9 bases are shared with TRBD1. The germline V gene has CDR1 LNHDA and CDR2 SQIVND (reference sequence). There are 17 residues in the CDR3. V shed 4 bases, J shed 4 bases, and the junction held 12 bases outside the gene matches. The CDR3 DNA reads TGTGCCAGTAGTACCCTACCGGGACAGGGCCGGGCAGATACGCAGTATTTT. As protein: CASSTLPGQGRADTQYF.

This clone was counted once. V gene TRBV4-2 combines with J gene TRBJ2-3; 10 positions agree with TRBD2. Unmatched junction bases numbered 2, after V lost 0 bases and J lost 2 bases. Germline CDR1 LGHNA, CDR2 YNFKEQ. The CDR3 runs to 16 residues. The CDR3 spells CASSQELAGFTDTQYF. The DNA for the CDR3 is TGTGCCAGCAGCCAAGAACTAGCGGGATTCACAGATACGCAGTATTTT.

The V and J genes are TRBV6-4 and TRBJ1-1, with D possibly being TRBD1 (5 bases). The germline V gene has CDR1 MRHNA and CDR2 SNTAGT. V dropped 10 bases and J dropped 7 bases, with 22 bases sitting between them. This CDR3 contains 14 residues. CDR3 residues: CANRGRHTVNEAFF. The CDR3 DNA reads TGTGCCAACCGGGGGAGACACACAGTTAATGAAGCTTTCTTT.

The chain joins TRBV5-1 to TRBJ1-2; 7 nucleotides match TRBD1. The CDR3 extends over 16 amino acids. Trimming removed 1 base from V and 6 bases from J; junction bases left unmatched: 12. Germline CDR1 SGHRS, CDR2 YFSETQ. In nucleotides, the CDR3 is TGCGCCAGCAGCTTGCAGGGGGAGATATATGGGCATGGCTACACCTTC. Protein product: CASSLQGEIYGHGYTF.

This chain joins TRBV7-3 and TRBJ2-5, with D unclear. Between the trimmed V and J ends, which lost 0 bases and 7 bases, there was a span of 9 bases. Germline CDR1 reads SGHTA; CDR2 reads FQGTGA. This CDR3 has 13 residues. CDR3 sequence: CASSLTQRGTQYF. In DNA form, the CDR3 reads TGTGCCAGCAGCTTAACGCAGCGAGGGACCCAGTACTTC. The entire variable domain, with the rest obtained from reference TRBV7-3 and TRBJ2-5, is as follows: GAGVSQTPSNKVTEKGKYVELRCDPISGHTALYWYRQSLGQGPEFLIYFQGTGAADDSGLPNDRFFAVRPEGSVSTLKIQRTERGDSAVYLCASSLTQRGTQYFGPGTRLLVL.

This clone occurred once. The CDR3, as DNA: TGTGCCAGCACCTTTTTGACAGGGACGGGTGGCTACACCTTC. This translates into CASTFLTGTGGYTF. The chain is built from TRBV28 and TRBJ1-2; 7 bases fit TRBD1. V trimming: 7 bases; J trimming: 7 bases; junction bases outside the gene matches: 12. CDR1 is MDHEN, CDR2 SYDVKM, per germline. CDR3 length equals 14 residues.

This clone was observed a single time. For the CDR3, the DNA is TGTGCCAGCAGTTTTATCAACTATGGCTACACCTTC. Its protein product is CASSFINYGYTF. The chain combines TRBV12-3 or TRBV12-4 with TRBJ1-2; D is ambiguous. The CDR3 sequence is 12 residues long. With 3 bases removed from V and 2 bases from J, the gap between germline ends came to 4 bases.